This T cell receptor (beta chain) appears in the sequencing data of a study of T cells in Graves' hyperthyroidism and ophthalmopathy. TCR beta CDR3 regions were amplified from RNA transcripts. The HTBI primer set served for first-round RT-PCR of the TCR CDR3. TCRdb reprocessed the multiplex PCR reads with MiXCR, giving one entry per CDR3 protein. The sample holds over 700,000 distinct CDR3 sequences, about 38% seen once. Germline V lookup: CDR1 SGDLS, CDR2 YYNGEE. After removal of 4 bases from V and 7 bases from J, the junction contained 10 bases not matched to a gene. The CDR3 spans 14 residues. Sequenced sample: blood. V usage is TRBV9 and J usage is TRBJ1-1; 7 nucleotides agree with TRBD1. This clonotype was sampled from a man aged 18 to 35 with Graves' hyperthyroidism. The CDR3 loop is CASSQGGLPDEAFF. CDR3 nucleotide sequence: TGTGCCAGCAGCCAGGGGGGACTGCCAGATGAAGCTTTCTTT.